This T cell receptor (beta chain) was documented in a study of regulatory T cells in long-lasting Graves disease (dated by TCRdb to the early 2020s). Background for the entire study: In the newly diagnosed Graves' disease group, patients had been taking antithyroid drugs for less than 3 months. This study used TCR sequencing and RNA sequencing of peripheral blood to compare persistent Graves' disease patients against newly diagnosed Graves' disease patients. The study was conducted in China and was registered as a clinical trial. A total of approximately 35 samples underwent TCR sequencing: some 13 from persistent and approximately 20 from newly diagnosed Graves' disease patients. Results and caveats for the whole study, not just this receptor: Compared with newly diagnosed patients, patients with persistent Graves' disease had lower TCR Shannon entropy and fewer highly expanded clones, which suggests clonal expansion. Persistent disease showed preferential use of TRBV28, TRBJ1-2 and TRBJ2-5, whereas newly diagnosed disease favored TRBV20-1 and TRBJ2-1. Persistent patients shared more public clonotypes among themselves (2,741) than newly diagnosed patients did (more than 950). The authors noted that the small sample size was a limitation that may lower accuracy. Peripheral blood alone was examined, since thyroid tissue, which constituted the primary lesion, could not be accessed. Sequencing and analysis were limited to the TCR beta chain.

Library preparation was by multiplex PCR. The sequencing machine was an Illumina HiSeq 4000. TCR beta libraries were built with iRepertoire HTBI primers and Arm-PCR amplification of CDR3 regions. Gel purification was performed on PCR products prior to sequencing. The study's own analysis went as follows. Gene usage analysis of CDR3 amino acid clonotypes relied on the approximately 60 TRBV and fewer than 15 TRBJ segments identified across samples. COPE and FqMerger were used to merge the filtered high-quality paired reads into contigs. BLAST was used to align contigs to IMGT TRBV, TRBD and TRBJ reference genes, with CDR3 defined following IMGT. Any clonotype with a frequency above 0.1% was classified as a highly expanded clone. Repertoire diversity was measured by Shannon entropy, and V-J evenness by the Gini coefficient. Clonotypes shared by more than one individual were considered public. Clones were called with MiXCR by TCRdb after fastp trimmed the public reads at Q25, and only in-frame beta chains were retained. Entries that share a CDR3 protein sequence are merged under the most common genes and DNA. These V and J calls are TCRdb output, not the study's own analysis. The sample contains a few hundred thousand distinct CDR3 sequences, about 11% of them found a single time. 18% of the sample lies in the top ten.

In the paper's terms, the time point label means: newly diagnosed GD, antithyroid drugs for less than 3 months. For both TCR sequencing and RNA sequencing, RNA was extracted from PBMCs using TRIzol. Graves' disease was diagnosed according to American Thyroid Association guidelines. Patients were recruited from an endocrinology department in Xi'an, China. Each patient gave 9 to 10 milliliters of peripheral blood, collected in an EDTA anticoagulant tube. Ficoll Paque Plus density gradient separation was used to isolate PBMCs, and no further T cell sorting was performed. An Agilent 2100 Bioanalyzer and agarose gel were used to check RNA quality, and a NanoDrop 2000 was used to measure RNA concentration. There are 17 amino acids in the CDR3, from cysteine to phenylalanine inclusive. Just CDR3 DNA is preserved here, 51 bases in frame from base 1. V is pruned by 3 bases and J by 0 bases, leaving 7 bases of the junction without a gene match. CDR1 and CDR2, per the germline V gene (reference sequence), are LNHDA and SQIVND.

This clonotype was picked up a small number of times. There is no known antigen for this receptor. No base qualities exist here, and no much larger clone lies one base off it. These records were also assigned to another study, of T cells in Graves' hyperthyroidism and ophthalmopathy. Per the second study: A patient counted as having stable Graves' hyperthyroidism if no progression to ophthalmopathy occurred over 18 months of follow-up. Hyperthyroidism patients were aged 18 to 65 years and newly diagnosed, with disease duration of less than 2 months. Patients with uncontrolled infections, other autoimmune diseases, pregnancy or lactation were excluded. Diagnoses were based on clinical symptoms, serum thyroxine and TRAb, thyroid ultrasound and orbital computed tomography. The first round of RT-PCR for the TCR CDR3 was performed with the HTBI primer set and the Qiagen OneStep RT-PCR kit. Blood samples also contained most of the expanded thyroid clonotypes (frequency above 0.001), which suggests that blood repertoires may reflect thyroid immune responses. In cross-validation, a model built on a 13 V-J signature told ophthalmopathy apart from stable hyperthyroidism with approximately 90% sensitivity and around 81% specificity, and in testing the same model reached 80%/75%. In validation, the model predicted progression to ophthalmopathy a median of roughly 6.2 months before onset, with 65% to 71% sensitivity and about 72% specificity. TCR V-J signatures able to tell the groups apart were searched for in a discovery cohort of about a hundred patients, of whom approximately 40 had Graves' ophthalmopathy and roughly 58 had stable Graves' hyperthyroidism. An independent validation cohort of about 19 hyperthyroidism patients and approximately 17 patients who later progressed to ophthalmopathy tested prospective prediction of ophthalmopathy. For training and testing, the approximately 97 patients in the discovery cohort were randomly divided in a 7:3 ratio. In addition, the study compared T-cell repertoires in thyroid tissue and in blood from several Graves' hyperthyroidism patients. After blood sampling, hyperthyroidism patients were treated with methimazole at a starting dose of 30 mg daily, and ophthalmopathy patients were treated with high-dose intravenous methylprednisolone. A second multiplex PCR round built the libraries, followed by size selection and purification. Paired-end sequencing of the libraries was performed with 100 bp reads on an Illumina HiSeq2000. Raw data were processed with SOAPnuke, discarding reads with adapters, uncalled bases, mean Phred below 15, or no exact constant-primer or identifier match. COPE v1.2.5 was used to merge high-quality paired reads, and clonotypes were defined as unique nucleotide sequences. MiTCR v1.1 was used to align clonotypes to the IMGT TRBV, TRBD and TRBJ reference segments. Only V-J combinations with frequency above 0.0001, covering 99% to 99.2% of repertoires, were analysed. The TCS score was defined as the ratio of F50 (clonal expansion) to E x V (chaos), calculated using BLOSUM62-based TCRdist between CDR3 peptides within each V-J. Welch's t-statistics and random forest reduced fewer than 550 V-J features to roughly 13, which were used in a naive Bayes classifier (R e1071). Sample size was not statistically predetermined, and blinding of investigators to group allocation was not performed. The paper reports TCR Vbeta CDR3 sequencing of fewer than 150 peripheral blood samples: around 41 ophthalmopathy, roughly 74 hyperthyroidism and some 17 progressor patients.

The sequenced sample was peripheral blood mononuclear cells (PBMCs), obtained at new diagnosis, from a patient treated with antithyroid drugs. Here the chain combines TRBV19 and TRBJ1-5; 8 bases in the middle match TRBD1. This TCR was sampled from a woman aged 18 to 35 with Graves disease. Donor details come from another sample of the same person, matched by shared clones. DNA sequence: TGTGCCAGTAGTATTGCAGGGGGCGGACATAGCAATCAGCCCCAGCATTTT. Its product reads: CASSIAGGGHSNQPQHF.